This TCR beta chain was retrieved from a study of blood T cell repertoires in COVID-19. Clones were read by immunoSEQ multiplex PCR, and TCRdb kept only the in-frame ones, dropping some. The data show roughly 190,000 clones, roughly four fifths seen once. CDR1 and CDR2 (germline): MGHRA, YSYEKL. The CDR3 has 20 amino acids. Trimming cost V 0 bases and J 0 bases; bases outside gene matches: 13. Sequenced input: PBMCs or T cells enriched from blood (not recorded which). The V and J genes are TRBV4-1 and TRBJ2-4, with 8 bases matching TRBD1. This receptor was identified in a man in his forties who had recovered from COVID-19. CDR3 bases: TGCGCCAGCAGCCAAGAGGATGCCCGGGGACAGGTACTAGCCAAAAACATTCAGTACTTC. Protein: CASSQEDARGQVLAKNIQYF.